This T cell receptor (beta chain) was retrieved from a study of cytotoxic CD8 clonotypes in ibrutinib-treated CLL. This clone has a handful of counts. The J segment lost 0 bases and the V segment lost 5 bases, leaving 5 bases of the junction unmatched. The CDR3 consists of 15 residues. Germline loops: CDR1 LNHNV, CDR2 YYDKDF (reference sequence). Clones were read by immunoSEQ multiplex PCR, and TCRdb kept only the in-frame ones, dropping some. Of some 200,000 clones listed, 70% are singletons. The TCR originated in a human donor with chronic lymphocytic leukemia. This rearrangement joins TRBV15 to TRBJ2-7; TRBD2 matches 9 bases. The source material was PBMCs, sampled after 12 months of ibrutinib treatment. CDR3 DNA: TGTGCCACCAGCCCGACTAGCGGAAGCTCCTACGAGCAGTACTTC. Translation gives CATSPTSGSSYEQYF.